The sequence of this TCR beta chain was determined in a study of blood T cell repertoires in COVID-19 (dated by TCRdb to about 2020). Context from the whole study: The collaborator samples originated in the United States, Italy and Spain and spanned the acute and convalescent phases of COVID-19. Nearly every sample came with metadata listing a de-identified subject ID, COVID-19 status, age in years and sex. The dataset comprised deeply sampled blood TCRbeta repertoires from subjects exposed to, actively infected with, or recovered from COVID-19. Samples came from the ongoing ImmuneRACE study (first 160 participants) plus 1,254 subjects from 6 global collaborators. The material from the prospective study consisted of cDNA or gDNA derived from T cells, B-cell-depleted T cells, or PBMCs. Where HLA class I and class II types were available, the types were taken from metadata supplied by the sample provider, not from assay-based typing. The repertoires were made available in a free public database intended to serve as a resource for research on the immune response to SARS-CoV-2.

In the prospective study, participants were roughly 18 to 100 years old, resided in under 30 geographic areas of the United States, and were enrolled through a virtual design. Cohort assignment in the prospective study relied on participant-reported clinical history from a screening survey and a study questionnaire. Recovered participants in ImmuneRACE Cohort 3 were defined as having two consecutive negative NP/OP PCR tests, clearance from a healthcare professional, or resolution of symptoms. In the prospective study, mobile phlebotomists collected whole blood, serum and a nasopharyngeal or oropharyngeal swab from each participant. Over a roughly two-month period, participants in the prospective study had the option of providing additional blood draws and questionnaires. Before DNA extraction, blood samples from the prospective study were shipped at room temperature or frozen. Note on this clone: There is no known antigen for this receptor. The input lacks base qualities; no much larger clone sits a single base away.

The CDR3 runs 14 residues from the cysteine to the phenylalanine. The kept DNA is CDR3 alone, 42 bases in frame from the first base. CDR1 SGHAT and CDR2 FQNNGV are derived from the germline V gene. Trimming at the junction amounts to 3 bases on V and 0 bases on J, and the germline ends lie 8 bases apart. The immunoSEQ Assay, a bias-controlled multiplex PCR, was used to amplify TCRbeta CDR3 regions from genomic DNA. On the study's bioinformatics: Within the assay, amplification of reference gene primers was used to estimate how many nucleated cells each sample contained. Sequence reads were collapsed and filtered to measure the absolute abundance of every unique TCRbeta CDR3 rearrangement. For each sample, productive Simpson clonality was calculated as the square root of Simpson's diversity index over productive rearrangements. Not all clones reach the TCRdb copy of this immuneACCESS table, which keeps in-frame sequences only. Checked studies attribute under half of the gap to unresolved V genes and leave the rest unexplained. V and J calls and clone size are copied from that table; D and trimming were computed from the DNA. Within this sample are about 200,000 clones, with about 85% of them counted one time only. Approximately 2.1% of the sample is taken by the ten largest.

Results the study describes overall, beyond this receptor: How much clinical and demographic metadata was included differed by source and by participant, and the metadata was provided uncurated.

The receptor's source is a woman aged 25-40 years who had recovered from COVID-19. This receptor chain uses TRBV11-2 and TRBJ1-1, with the identity of the D gene unclear. Sequenced sample: PBMCs or T cells enriched from blood (not recorded which). The sequence in DNA is TGTGCCAGCAGCTTTCAGGTTATGAACACTGAAGCTTTCTTT. It specifies CASSFQVMNTEAFF.